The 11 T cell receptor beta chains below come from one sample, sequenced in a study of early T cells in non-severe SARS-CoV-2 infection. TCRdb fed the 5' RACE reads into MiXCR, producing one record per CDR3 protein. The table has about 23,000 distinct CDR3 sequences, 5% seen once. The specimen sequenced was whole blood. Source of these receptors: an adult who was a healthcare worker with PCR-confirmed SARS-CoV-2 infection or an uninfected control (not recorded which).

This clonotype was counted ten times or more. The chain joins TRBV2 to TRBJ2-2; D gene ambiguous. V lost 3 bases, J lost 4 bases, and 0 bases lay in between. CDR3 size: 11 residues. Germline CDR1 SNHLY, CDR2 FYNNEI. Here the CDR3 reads CASSDTGELFF. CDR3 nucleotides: TGTGCCAGCAGTGACACCGGGGAGCTGTTTTTT.

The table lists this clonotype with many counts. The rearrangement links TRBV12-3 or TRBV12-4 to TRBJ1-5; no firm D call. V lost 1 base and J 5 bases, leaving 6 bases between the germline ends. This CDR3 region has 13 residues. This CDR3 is CASSLGGDQPQHF. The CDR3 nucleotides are TGTGCCAGCAGTTTAGGGGGAGATCAGCCCCAGCATTTT.

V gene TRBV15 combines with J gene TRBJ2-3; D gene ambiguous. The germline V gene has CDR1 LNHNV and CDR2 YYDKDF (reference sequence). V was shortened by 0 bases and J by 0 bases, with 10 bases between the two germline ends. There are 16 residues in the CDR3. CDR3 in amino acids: CATSRDNYRSTDTQYF. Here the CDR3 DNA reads TGTGCCACCAGCAGAGATAACTACCGTAGCACAGATACGCAGTATTTT.

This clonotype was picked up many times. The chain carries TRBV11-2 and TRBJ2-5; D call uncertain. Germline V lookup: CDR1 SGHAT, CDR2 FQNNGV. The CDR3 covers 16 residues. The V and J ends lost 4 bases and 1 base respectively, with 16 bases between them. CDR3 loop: CASSSWTENLQETQYF. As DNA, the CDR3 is TGTGCCAGCAGCTCGTGGACCGAAAATCTCCAAGAGACCCAGTACTTC. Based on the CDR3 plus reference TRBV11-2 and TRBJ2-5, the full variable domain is EAGVAQSPRYKIIEKRQSVAFWCNPISGHATLYWYQQILGQGPKLLIQFQNNGVVDDSQLPKDRFSAERLKGVDSTLKIQPAKLEDSAVYLCASSSWTENLQETQYFGPGTRLLVL.

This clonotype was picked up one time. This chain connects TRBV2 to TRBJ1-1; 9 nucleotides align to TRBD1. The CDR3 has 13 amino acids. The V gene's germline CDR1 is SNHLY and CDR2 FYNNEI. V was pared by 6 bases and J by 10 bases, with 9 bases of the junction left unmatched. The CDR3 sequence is CASSRTGQGLAFF. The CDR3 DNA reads TGTGCCAGCAGCCGTACGGGACAGGGACTAGCTTTCTTT.

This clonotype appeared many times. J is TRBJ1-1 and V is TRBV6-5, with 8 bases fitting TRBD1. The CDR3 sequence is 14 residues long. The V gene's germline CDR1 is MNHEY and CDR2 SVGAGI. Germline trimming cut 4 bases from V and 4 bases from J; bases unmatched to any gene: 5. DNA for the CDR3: TGTGCCAGCAGTTCACACAGGGGGATCACTGAAGCTTTCTTT. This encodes CASSSHRGITEAFF.

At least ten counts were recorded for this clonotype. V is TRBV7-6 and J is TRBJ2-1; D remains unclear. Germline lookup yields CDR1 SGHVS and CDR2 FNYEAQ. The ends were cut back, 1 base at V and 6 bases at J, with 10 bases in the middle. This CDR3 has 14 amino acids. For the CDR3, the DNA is TGTGCCAGCAGCTTAGGGACGGAACTCAATGAGCAGTTCTTC. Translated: CASSLGTELNEQFF.

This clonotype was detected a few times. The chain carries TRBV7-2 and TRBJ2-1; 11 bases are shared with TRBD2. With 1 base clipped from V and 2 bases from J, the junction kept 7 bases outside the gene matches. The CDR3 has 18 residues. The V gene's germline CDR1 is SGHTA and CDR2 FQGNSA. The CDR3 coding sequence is TGTGCCAGCAGCTTAGTTCCTAGCGGGGGGATGGCCTACAATGAGCAGTTCTTC. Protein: CASSLVPSGGMAYNEQFF.

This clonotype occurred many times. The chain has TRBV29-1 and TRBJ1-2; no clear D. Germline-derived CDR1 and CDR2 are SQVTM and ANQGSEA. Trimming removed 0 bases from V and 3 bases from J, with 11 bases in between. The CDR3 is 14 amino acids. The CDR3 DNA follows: TGCAGCGTTGAAGATCGGCGGACTCACTATGGCTACACCTTC. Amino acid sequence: CSVEDRRTHYGYTF.

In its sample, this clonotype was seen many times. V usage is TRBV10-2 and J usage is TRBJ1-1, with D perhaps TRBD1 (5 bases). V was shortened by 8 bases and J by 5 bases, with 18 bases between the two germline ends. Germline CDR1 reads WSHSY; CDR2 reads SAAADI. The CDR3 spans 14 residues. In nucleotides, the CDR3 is TGCGCCAGCTCTTTTTCGCCAGGGCGTACTGAAGCTTTCTTT. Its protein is CASSFSPGRTEAFF.

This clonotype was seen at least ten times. The CDR3 coding sequence is TGTGCCAGCAGCCAAGAGGAGGGACTAGCGGCCTTTAGGACCCAGTACTTC. Its translation is CASSQEEGLAAFRTQYF. The gene calls are TRBV14 and TRBJ2-5; 11 nucleotides line up with TRBD2. Germline trimming cut 0 bases from V and 7 bases from J; bases unmatched to any gene: 10. The CDR3 extends over 17 amino acids. CDR1 and CDR2 (germline): SGHDN, FVKESK.